These 13 T cell receptor beta chains share one sample of origin, sequenced in a study of OX40 agonist ivuxolimab in advanced cancers. TCRdb's copy holds only in-frame clones and misses some; the assay was immunoSEQ multiplex PCR. The sample lists about 50,000 clones, 90% to 95% occurring once. Source: CD4+ or CD8+ T cells sorted from blood, taken in a trial of the OX40 agonist ivuxolimab. Source of these receptors: an adult with an advanced solid tumor such as melanoma, head and neck, liver or kidney cancer.

J is TRBJ1-5 and V is TRBV28; 9 positions match TRBD1. CDR3 length: 17 amino acids. After removal of 6 bases from V and 4 bases from J, the junction contained 13 bases not matched to a gene. Germline CDR1 reads MDHEN; CDR2 reads SYDVKM. The CDR3 reads CASSPAGTGYRNQPQHF. CDR3 nucleotide sequence: TGTGCCAGCAGCCCGGCGGGGACAGGGTATAGAAATCAGCCCCAGCATTTT.

J is TRBJ2-7 and V is TRBV9; D tentatively reads TRBD1 or TRBD2 (5 bases each). V lost 2 bases to trimming and J lost 3 bases, with 12 bases between them. Germline V gene sequence: CDR1 SGDLS, CDR2 YYNGEE. This CDR3 comprises 14 residues. The CDR3 DNA follows: TGTGCCAGCAGCGTTTCCTGGGACGGCTACGAGCAGTACTTC. Protein product: CASSVSWDGYEQYF.

The chain combines TRBV4-3 with TRBJ2-2; D is ambiguous. CDR1 is LGHNA, CDR2 YSLEER, per germline. This CDR3 is built from 14 residues. Trimming took 3 bases from V and 2 from J, leaving 7 bases between them. The CDR3 here is CASSHTRNTGELFF. CDR3 DNA: TGCGCCAGCAGCCACACCAGAAACACCGGGGAGCTGTTTTTT.

The rearrangement joins TRBV9 to TRBJ2-1, with D uncertain. The germline gives CDR1 SGDLS, CDR2 YYNGEE. V was shortened by 2 bases and J by 7 bases, with 13 bases between the two germline ends. The CDR3 extends over 14 amino acids. CDR3 sequence: CASSVDGDQNEQFF. The CDR3 DNA sequence: TGTGCCAGCAGCGTCGACGGAGACCAAAATGAGCAGTTCTTC.

The chain is built from TRBV27 and TRBJ2-7, with 13 bases identical to TRBD2. Unmatched junction bases numbered 2, after V lost 3 bases and J lost 3 bases. The CDR3 covers 15 residues. From germline, CDR1 is MNHEY and CDR2 SMNVEV (reference sequence). CDR3 nucleotide sequence: TGTGCCAGCAGTTTGGGACTAGCGGGGCACTACGAGCAGTACTTC. It specifies CASSLGLAGHYEQYF.

This clone was detected only once. Mismatch with germline at one junction end may stem from a read error. This rearrangement joins TRBV6-6 to TRBJ2-7, with 8 bases aligning to TRBD1. The CDR3 contains 11 residues. Germline loops: CDR1 MNHNY, CDR2 SVGAGI (reference sequence). CDR3 region: CASSYGQGWNF. The CDR3 DNA reads TGTGCCAGCAGTTACGGACAGGGATGGAACTTC.

This chain uses TRBV7-9 with TRBJ2-2; TRBD2 aligns across 7 bases. The CDR3 runs to 13 residues. With V trimmed by 11 bases and J by 6 bases, 9 bases remained unmatched. Germline V gives CDR1 SEHNR, CDR2 FQNEAQ (reference sequence). For the CDR3, the DNA is TGTGCCCCAGTAGCTAGCGGTCCCGGGGAGCTGTTTTTT. Translating gives CAPVASGPGELFF.

The gene calls are TRBV11-2 and TRBJ2-2; D is unresolved. The germline V gene encodes CDR1 SGHAT and CDR2 FQNNGV. The CDR3 is made up of 13 amino acids. Trimming left V 2 bases short and J 6 bases short, with 7 bases between. The CDR3: CASSLIGAGELFF. The CDR3 DNA follows: TGTGCCAGCAGCTTAATTGGGGCCGGGGAGCTGTTTTTT.

V is TRBV27 and J is TRBJ2-7; 8 bases map to TRBD2. Germline assignment: CDR1 MNHEY and CDR2 SMNVEV (reference sequence). This CDR3 comprises 14 residues. Trimming removed 6 bases from V and 4 bases from J; junction bases left unmatched: 8. CDR3 DNA sequence: TGTGCCAGCAGCTCCCCCGGCGGGAGGTACGAGCAGTACTTC. Encoded protein: CASSSPGGRYEQYF.

This clone was seen only once. This rearrangement joins TRBV7-9 to TRBJ2-3, with unresolved D. Looked up from germline, CDR1 is SEHNR and CDR2 is FQNEAQ (reference sequence). Trimming left V 8 bases short and J 3 bases short, with 9 bases between. CDR3 size: 12 residues. CDR3 in amino acids: CASPGLTDTQYF. CDR3 in DNA: TGTGCCAGCCCTGGGCTGACAGATACGCAGTATTTT.

The J gene is TRBJ2-7, the V gene TRBV4-1; D may correspond to TRBD1 or TRBD2 (6 bases each). Looked up from germline, CDR1 is MGHRA and CDR2 is YSYEKL. V lost 1 base, J lost 4 bases, and 14 bases lay in between. The length of the CDR3 is 15 residues. CDR3 loop: CASSQAPGGGYEQYF. The CDR3, as DNA: TGCGCCAGCAGCCAAGCTCCAGGAGGGGGTTACGAGCAGTACTTC.

The rearrangement uses TRBV5-1 and TRBJ2-7, with 7 bases identical to TRBD2. The CDR3 is 14 amino acids. Germline CDR1 reads SGHRS; CDR2 reads YFSETQ. Unmatched junction bases numbered 5, after V lost 0 bases and J lost 5 bases. CDR3 sequence: CASSLDGRIHEQYF. The CDR3 nucleotides are TGCGCCAGCAGCTTGGACGGGAGGATCCACGAGCAGTACTTC.

This clone has at least ten counts. The chain is built from TRBV27 and TRBJ2-5; no firm D call. The CDR3 is 15 residues long. Germline values: CDR1 MNHEY, CDR2 SMNVEV (reference sequence). Between the trimmed V and J ends, which lost 7 bases and 4 bases, there was a span of 19 bases. The CDR3 spells CASNPLGRPSETQYF. CDR3 DNA: TGTGCCAGCAACCCCCTGGGAAGGCCCTCAGAGACCCAGTACTTC.